This record concerns one T cell receptor (beta chain) sequence. Its antigen is unidentified. Primers included in the PCR were 60 Vbeta and 13 Jbeta primers. Libraries were prepared by immunoSEQ multiplex PCR; TCRdb keeps only in-frame clonotypes and omits some of them. The repertoire holds 90,000 to 120,000 clones, with approximately 68% as singletons. This entry belongs to a study of cytomegalovirus exposure and HLA in healthy donors. Study outcomes and limitations: A link between a missense DCLRE1C variant and TCR beta V- and J-gene trimming emerged from a later analysis. Later work found that TCR association rates differed between HLA loci; DRB1 had the most and HLA-C the fewest. An ancestry cluster, one associated with Asian ancestry, reportedly showed fewer N-insertions than the approximately 700-donor mean in a later analysis.

Germline V lookup: CDR1 MRHNA, CDR2 SNTAGT. The CDR3 runs 18 residues. V lost 6 bases and J lost 5; bases outside the gene matches: 20. The source of this sequence is a young woman in good health and CMV-seropositive. V is TRBV6-4 and J is TRBJ2-5, with 8 bases fitting TRBD2. The material sequenced was PBMCs. The CDR3 DNA sequence: TGTGCCAGCAGAATGCCGGGACTAGAGGGGCAAGGAGCCGAGACCCAGTACTTC. Its translation is CASRMPGLEGQGAETQYF.